This is a list of T cell receptor beta chains from one sample in a study of T cells in localized non-small cell lung cancer. The table came from immunoSEQ multiplex PCR; TCRdb's copy has only in-frame clones and leaves some out. The repertoire has 40,000 or so clones, 80% to 85% of them found once; the top ten carry around 6.6%. This sample comprised peripheral blood mononuclear cells, obtained before any cancer treatment. All receptors come from a male donor aged 60 or over with stage II lung adenocarcinoma. Both conserved end residues are trimmed from each CDR3.

cdr3_length j_call v_call cdr3_aa
19 TRBJ2-7 TRBV4-1 ASSQFQSLSSGGYSSYEQY
14 TRBJ1-1 TRBV19 ASSLNGGIVGTEAF
14 TRBJ2-1 TRBV19 ASSILLSGDYNEQF
16 TRBJ2-1 TRBV5-1 ASSPGTLPTQGNNEQF
10 TRBJ1-2 TRBV6-5 ASGSWVYGYT
15 TRBJ2-5 TRBV7-7 ASSLAIAGGSSGTQY
12 TRBJ2-7 TRBV7-8 ASSLSHPPYEQY
14 TRBJ1-3 TRBV4-1 ASSQTAGGSRNTIY
11 TRBJ2-7 TRBV5-4 ASSPYIRPEQY
14 TRBJ1-6 TRBV2 ASREDVSSLNSPLH
12 TRBJ1-1 TRBV5-5 ASSSFGLNTEAF
12 TRBJ2-2 TRBV7-2 ASSLQPNTGELF
13 TRBJ1-1 TRBV15 ATSRDVGEETEAF
12 TRBJ1-3 TRBV6-1 ASSKGVNGNTIY
13 TRBJ1-1 TRBV6-6 ASSYARTGNTEAF
14 TRBJ2-1 TRBV7-7 ASSPSLAGAGNEQF
11 TRBJ2-7 TRBV27 AFRTGGSHEQY
10 TRBJ1-1 TRBV11-1 ASSLQGAEAF
15 TRBJ1-2 TRBV28 ASSLWHTGQGNYGYT
14 TRBJ1-4 TRBV5-1 ASSSTRQGRNEKLF
12 TRBJ2-5 TRBV7-8 ASSLLAGAETQY
11 TRBJ2-7 TRBV6-5 ASTPSGTYEQY
12 TRBJ2-7 TRBV27 ASSLRRGEYEQY
12 TRBJ2-7 TRBV2 ASSASGQHRGKY
11 TRBJ1-2 TRBV7-2 ASSSASLYGYT
10 TRBJ2-3 TRBV7-6 ASSSSTDTQY
12 TRBJ1-3 TRBV4-3 ASSEDGTVAPWY
12 TRBJ1-5 TRBV29-1 SVKTGMDNQPQH
14 . TRBV30 AWSVWDRDFSYEQY
18 TRBJ1-3 TRBV27 ASSSLWGVGGTSSGNTIY
13 TRBJ1-4 TRBV12-5 ASGSLQGTNEKLF
14 TRBJ1-5 TRBV15 ATSRDREGGNQPQH